Described below is a single T cell receptor beta chain sequence and its context. Its target is unknown. The table came from immunoSEQ multiplex PCR; TCRdb's copy has only in-frame clones and leaves some out. There are around 220,000 clones in the sample; roughly 88% occur only once, and 11% to 15% lies in the top ten. This specimen comes from a study of cytomegalovirus exposure and HLA in healthy donors. Overall study results and limits: Through in vitro validation, three CMV-associated chains were shown to be specific for CMV antigens. In a later analysis, first-cohort TCR clusters were found to tend to co-occur in the 120 validation repertoires. With high specificity and sensitivity, the classifier reportedly diagnosed cytomegalovirus status. The study labeled 164 TCR beta chains cytomegalovirus-associated.

The CDR3 extends over 18 amino acids. From germline, CDR1 is MNHEY and CDR2 SMNVEV (reference sequence). With V trimmed by 8 bases and J by 0 bases, 18 bases remained unmatched. The sequencing input was PBMCs. The TCR comes from a woman aged 25 to 39 in good health and CMV-seropositive. This chain joins TRBV27 and TRBJ1-1, with TRBD1 identical over 7 bases. The CDR3 nucleotides read TGTGCCAGCTCCCCAGGGGGGGGCAGGGCCCACATGAACACTGAAGCTTTCTTT. It specifies CASSPGGGRAHMNTEAFF.